The TCR beta chain under discussion was sequenced for a study of cytomegalovirus exposure and HLA in healthy donors. Overall study results and limits: In a later analysis, at a false discovery rate of 0.05, 17,000 or so TCR beta sequences matched HLA alleles.

Comments on this clone: Antigen specificity is unknown.

PCR employed 60 Vbeta and 13 Jbeta primers. The table came from immunoSEQ multiplex PCR; TCRdb's copy has only in-frame clones and leaves some out. The sample holds around 95,000 clones, about four fifths seen once. Trimming pared 6 bases from V and 4 bases from J, leaving 13 bases between. Per germline, CDR1 MNHEY and CDR2 SVGAGI. The CDR3 runs to 14 residues. Material: PBMCs. This sequence was found in a woman between 40 and 55 years old in good health and CMV-seropositive. V usage is TRBV6-5 and J usage is TRBJ1-3; D gene ambiguous. Here the CDR3 DNA reads TGTGCCAGCAGCGTCACGTTGACAGGAAACACCATATATTTT. Its translation: CASSVTLTGNTIYF.